Shown below are 18 T cell receptor beta chains from a single sample sequenced in a study of cytomegalovirus exposure and HLA in healthy donors. In the PCR, 60 Vbeta and 13 Jbeta primers were used. Only in-frame clones appear in the TCRdb table, and some are missing; sequencing was by immunoSEQ multiplex PCR. Among under 200,000 clones listed, 80% to 85% were seen once. Sequencing input: PBMCs. The receptors come from a human donor in good health.

The genes are TRBV7-9 and TRBJ1-5; TRBD1 matches at 8 bases. Germline trimming cut 3 bases from V and 1 base from J; bases unmatched to any gene: 2. The germline CDR1 and CDR2 sequences are SEHNR and FQNEAQ (reference sequence). The CDR3 length is 15 residues. The CDR3 coding sequence is TGTGCCAGCAGCTTCGGACAGGGCAGCAATCAGCCCCAGCATTTT. Translated, it gives CASSFGQGSNQPQHF.

The chain uses TRBV10-3 and TRBJ2-7; tentatively, D is TRBD2 (5 bases). The V and J ends lost 7 bases and 5 bases respectively, with 12 bases between them. The germline V gene encodes CDR1 ENHRY and CDR2 SYGVKD. This CDR3 contains 12 residues. The CDR3 DNA follows: TGTGCCATCAAGGCCGAGGGAGACGAGCAGTACTTC. Encoded protein: CAIKAEGDEQYF.

This chain uses TRBV5-1 with TRBJ2-3; maybe TRBD2 (6 bases). This CDR3 comprises 16 residues. V was cut by 0 bases and J by 2 bases, with 13 bases left in between. The germline V gene encodes CDR1 SGHRS and CDR2 YFSETQ. The CDR3 here is CASSLDEGGITDTQYF. CDR3 DNA: TGCGCCAGCAGCTTGGACGAGGGCGGGATCACAGATACGCAGTATTTT.

The chain is built from TRBV2 and TRBJ1-6; no clear D gene. The CDR3 loop spans 14 amino acids. Germline V gene data show CDR1 as SNHLY and CDR2 as FYNNEI. V lost 1 base and J lost 10, with 11 bases in between. CDR3 nucleotides: TGTGCCAGCAGTGAAGTAGTCGCACCCTCACCCCTCCACTTT. This gives the protein CASSEVVAPSPLHF.

This rearrangement joins TRBV29-1 to TRBJ2-3; D is perhaps TRBD1 (6 bases). CDR1 is SQVTM, CDR2 ANQGSEA, per germline. The CDR3 length is 13 residues. Trimming shortened V by 8 bases and J by 2 bases, and 14 bases separated the two germline ends. In nucleotides, the CDR3 is TGCAGCAAACAGGGCGGTGACACAGATACGCAGTATTTT. It encodes CSKQGGDTDTQYF.

J is TRBJ1-2 and V is TRBV5-6, with D possibly matching TRBD1 (5 bases). From germline, CDR1 is SGHDT and CDR2 YYEEEE. Trimming removed 6 bases at V and 0 bases at J, with 12 bases between. CDR3 length: 14 amino acids. CDR3 protein: CASTYTGSNYGYTF. The CDR3, as DNA: TGTGCCAGCACCTATACAGGATCTAACTATGGCTACACCTTC.

The rearrangement links TRBV9 to TRBJ2-1; 7 positions agree with TRBD1. V lost 1 base to trimming and J lost 5 bases; unmatched junction nucleotides: 6. The CDR3 contains 15 residues. CDR1 SGDLS and CDR2 YYNGEE come from the germline V gene. The CDR3 coding sequence is TGTGCCAGCAGCGTATGGGACAGCCCTAACAATGAGCAGTTCTTC. It codes for CASSVWDSPNNEQFF.

This chain links TRBV2 with TRBJ2-2; tentative D call: TRBD2 (5 bases). Germline values: CDR1 SNHLY, CDR2 FYNNEI. CDR3 size: 13 residues. The V gene lost 6 bases and the J gene lost 4 bases, with 9 bases spanning the gap. In nucleotides, the CDR3 is TGTGCCAGCAGAGGCGGGCCCACCGGGGAGCTGTTTTTT. Protein: CASRGGPTGELFF.

This clone has a handful of counts. This CDR3 is also generated by other DNA sequences in the sample. J is TRBJ1-5 and V is TRBV27; D not resolved. Trimming shortened V by 2 bases and J by 4 bases, and 6 bases separated the two germline ends. From germline, CDR1 is MNHEY and CDR2 SMNVEV (reference sequence). The CDR3 is 13 amino acids. The CDR3 DNA sequence: TGTGCCAGCAGTTTAAGAGGAAATCAGCCCCAGCATTTT. Amino acids: CASSLRGNQPQHF.

This clone was seen only once. The V gene is TRBV15, the J gene TRBJ2-7; TRBD1 matches at 8 bases. Losses at the gene ends were 2 bases for V and 7 bases for J; bases not matched to a gene: 13. Germline CDR1 is LNHNV and CDR2 is YYDKDF (reference sequence). CDR3 length: 16 amino acids. The DNA of the CDR3 is TGTGCCACCAGCAGATTAGGGGACAGGCCCTCCGGGGAGCAGTACTTC. The encoded protein is CATSRLGDRPSGEQYF.

The V gene is TRBV19, the J gene TRBJ2-2; D uncertain. The V gene lost 7 bases and the J gene lost 6 bases, with 9 bases spanning the gap. The CDR3 has 12 residues. The germline V gene encodes CDR1 LNHDA and CDR2 SQIVND (reference sequence). The CDR3 protein is CASIRRSGELFF. CDR3 DNA sequence: TGTGCCAGTATTCGCAGGTCCGGGGAGCTGTTTTTT.

The chain couples TRBV11-2 to TRBJ1-5, with TRBD1 matching 7 bases. Germline CDR1 and CDR2: SGHAT and FQNNGV. This CDR3 is 13 amino acids long. V was clipped by 5 bases and J by 7 bases; unmatched bases: 5. The CDR3 nucleotides are TGTGCCAGCAGCGTCGACAGGGACCAGCCCCAGCATTTT. Its translation: CASSVDRDQPQHF.

This chain connects TRBV2 to TRBJ2-7; the match to TRBD2 covers 8 bases. Germline V gene sequence: CDR1 SNHLY, CDR2 FYNNEI. CDR3 length: 15 amino acids. After removal of 7 bases from V and 3 bases from J, the junction contained 11 bases not matched to a gene. DNA of the CDR3: TGTGCCAGCAATCGGCGTGTAGCGGGACACTACGAGCAGTACTTC. Its translation is CASNRRVAGHYEQYF.

The V call is TRBV18, the J call TRBJ1-1, with 7 nucleotides matching TRBD1. The CDR3 is made up of 13 amino acids. Germline V lookup: CDR1 KGHSH, CDR2 LQKENI. Trimming at V came to 6 bases and at J to 3 bases, leaving 4 bases not matched to a gene. As DNA, the CDR3 is TGTGCCAGCTCTGGGGGACAGCACACTGAAGCTTTCTTT. Translation gives CASSGGQHTEAFF.

The J gene is TRBJ2-4, the V gene TRBV4-1; 8 bases map to TRBD2. The CDR3 sequence is 16 residues long. The germline V gene has CDR1 MGHRA and CDR2 YSYEKL. Trimming cost V 1 base and J 1 base; bases outside gene matches: 3. The CDR3: CASSQVGGGAKNIQYF. The CDR3 region has the DNA TGCGCCAGCAGCCAAGTCGGCGGGGGGGCCAAAAACATTCAGTACTTC.

The chain recombines TRBV4-1 with TRBJ2-3; 8 bases agree with TRBD2. V was clipped by 4 bases and J by 9 bases; unmatched bases: 6. The CDR3 has 13 residues. Germline CDR1 is MGHRA and CDR2 is YSYEKL. DNA for the CDR3: TGCGCCAGCAGCCGAACGACGGGGGGGACGCAGTATTTT. It specifies CASSRTTGGTQYF.

The chain joins TRBV18 to TRBJ1-1; D uncertain. The CDR3 totals 14 residues. The germline V gene has CDR1 KGHSH and CDR2 LQKENI. V lost 3 bases to trimming and J lost 4 bases, with 12 bases between them. The CDR3 DNA sequence: TGTGCCAGCTCACCCTTCGGGGAAGGCACTGAAGCTTTCTTT. It specifies CASSPFGEGTEAFF.

This chain connects TRBV4-3 to TRBJ1-1; no clear D gene. CDR1 is LGHNA, CDR2 YSLEER, per germline. Trimming cost V 2 bases and J 0 bases, with 7 bases left between them. The CDR3 totals 14 residues. CDR3 protein: CASSQSGLNTEAFF. CDR3 in DNA: TGCGCCAGCAGCCAATCGGGGTTGAACACTGAAGCTTTCTTT.